These T cell receptor beta chains were read from a single sample in a study of CD8+CD57+ T cells in acquired aplastic anemia. TCRdb independently ran MiXCR on the reads; one entry per CDR3 protein. The data hold 150,000 to 200,000 distinct CDR3 sequences, with around 43% observed a single time. The specimen sequenced was sorted CD4+, CD8+, or CD8+CD57+ T cells (not recorded which) from PBMCs. The receptors come from a human donor with aplastic anemia. CDR3s include the opening cysteine and the closing phenylalanine or tryptophan. A D gene is named only where the DNA matches it firmly. Clone size is shown for a subset of rows, as once, few, many or a class of expanded clone.

j_call: TRBJ2-1
clone_size: many
d_call: TRBD1
v_call: TRBV7-6
cdr3_aa: CASSIPGTGAPNEQFF
cdr3_nt: TGTGCCAGCAGCATACCCGGGACAGGGGCGCCTAATGAGCAGTTCTTC

j_call: TRBJ2-5
clone_size: NA
d_call: TRBD1
v_call: TRBV25-1
cdr3_aa: CASVTNLDRGKTQYF
cdr3_nt: TGTGCCAGCGTTACGAACTTGGACAGGGGAAAGACCCAGTACTTC

j_call: TRBJ1-1
clone_size: NA
d_call: TRBD1
v_call: TRBV19
cdr3_aa: CASKPGGSDTEAFF
cdr3_nt: TGTGCCAGCAAGCCAGGGGGCAGTGACACTGAAGCTTTCTTT

j_call: TRBJ2-7
clone_size: NA
d_call: TRBD1
v_call: TRBV7-6
cdr3_aa: CASSLLTGGASGVEQYF
cdr3_nt: TGTGCCAGCAGCCTATTAACAGGGGGCGCGAGCGGGGTCGAGCAGTACTTC

j_call: TRBJ2-1
clone_size: few
d_call: NA
v_call: TRBV2
cdr3_aa: CASSFGLSSYNEQFF
cdr3_nt: TGTGCCAGCAGTTTTGGTCTGAGCTCCTACAATGAGCAGTTCTTC

j_call: TRBJ2-3
clone_size: NA
d_call: TRBD2
v_call: TRBV10-3
cdr3_aa: CAISARGGPDTQYF
cdr3_nt: TGTGCCATCAGTGCGCGGGGGGGCCCAGATACGCAGTATTTC

j_call: TRBJ2-7
clone_size: NA
d_call: NA
v_call: TRBV19
cdr3_aa: CVTAYLASAEQYF
cdr3_nt: TGTGTCACAGCGTACTTGGCGTCAGCCGAGCAGTACTTC

j_call: TRBJ1-2
clone_size: many
d_call: TRBD1
v_call: TRBV20-1
cdr3_aa: CSARVGRGEAYGYTF
cdr3_nt: TGCAGTGCTAGAGTCGGCAGGGGGGAAGCCTATGGCTACACCTTC

j_call: TRBJ1-2
clone_size: NA
d_call: TRBD1
v_call: TRBV29-1
cdr3_aa: CSVDRGPGYTF
cdr3_nt: TGCAGCGTTGACAGGGGGCCTGGCTACACCTTC

j_call: TRBJ2-5
clone_size: NA
d_call: NA
v_call: TRBV7-3
cdr3_aa: CASSSGHGVGKTQYF
cdr3_nt: TGTGCCAGCAGCTCTGGCCATGGAGTTGGAAAGACCCAGTACTTC